The present TCR beta chain was sequenced within a study of T cells in Graves' hyperthyroidism and ophthalmopathy. Findings and caveats of the study: Classification by a 13 V-J model distinguished ophthalmopathy from stable hyperthyroidism.

Isolation of PBMCs was performed on roughly 9 ml fresh peripheral blood. The source material, RNA transcripts, was used to amplify TCR beta CDR3 regions. RT-PCR in the first round (using the HTBI primer set) targeted the TCR CDR3. MiXCR was run by TCRdb on the multiplex PCR reads, yielding one entry per CDR3 protein. The data contain around 520,000 distinct CDR3 sequences, about 14% of them seen just once; the ten biggest clones take up approximately 15%. Regarding this clonotype: The antigen is undetermined.

The CDR3 has 15 residues. Germline-derived CDR1 and CDR2 are MGHRA and YSYEKL. The V and J ends lost 3 bases and 4 bases, in that order; junction bases with no gene match: 5. The material sequenced was blood. J is TRBJ2-3 and V is TRBV4-1; 9 nucleotides agree with TRBD2. This clonotype was sampled from a woman between 40 and 55 years old with Graves' hyperthyroidism. DNA for the CDR3: TGCGCCAGCAGCCAGCTTAGCGGGAGCGCAGATACGCAGTATTTT. Its translation is CASSQLSGSADTQYF.